The subject of this entry is one T cell receptor (beta chain). The source of the sample is a study of cytomegalovirus exposure and HLA in healthy donors. Researchers ran the PCR with 60 Vbeta and 13 Jbeta primers. Only in-frame clones appear in the TCRdb table, and some are missing; sequencing was by immunoSEQ multiplex PCR. In the table there are around 190,000 clones, 79% of which are singletons. There are 15 residues in the CDR3. V was pared by 5 bases and J by 8 bases, with 9 bases of the junction left unmatched. Germline V lookup: CDR1 ENHRY, CDR2 SYGVKD. The chain combines TRBV10-3 with TRBJ1-1; TRBD1 matches 12 bases. Input material: PBMCs. This TCR derives from a woman in her 30s in good health and CMV-seropositive. The CDR3 DNA is TGTGCCATCAGTCCCCGGGACAGGGGGCTAGGAGAAGCTTTCTTT. Translating gives CAISPRDRGLGEAFF.